This TCR beta chain was sequenced during a study of PD-1 blockade in classical Hodgkin lymphoma. Study-wide context: Patients had nivolumab dosed at 3 mg/kg, delivered intravenously every 2 weeks.

Measured with immunoSEQ multiplex PCR; TCRdb has only the in-frame clones, and not every one. The table lists tens of thousands of clones, 85% to 95% of them singletons. Every patient was affected by relapse after autologous stem cell transplantation, while exposure to brentuximab vedotin was not uniform. Regarding the study as a whole: A significant rise in TCR diversity was seen by C4D1 for CD4+ cells but not for CD8+ cells.

Concerning this clone itself: Its target is not known.

CDR1 SNHLY and CDR2 FYNNEI come from the germline V gene. The ends were cut back, 0 bases at V and 8 bases at J, with 17 bases in the middle. CDR3 length equals 16 residues. This receptor was taken from a human donor with classical Hodgkin lymphoma. Specimen: peripheral blood mononuclear cells (PBMCs), collected at baseline. This rearrangement joins TRBV2 to TRBJ2-1, with a weak D call TRBD2 (5 bases). The CDR3 is CASSEARRTGIYEQFF. For the CDR3, the DNA is TGTGCCAGCAGTGAAGCCCGAAGGACTGGAATCTATGAGCAGTTCTTC. Filled out from reference TRBV2 and TRBJ2-1, the complete variable domain reads EPEVTQTPSHQVTQMGQEVILRCVPISNHLYFYWYRQILGQKVEFLVSFYNNEISEKSEIFDDQFSVERPDGSNFTLKIRSTKLEDSAMYFCASSEARRTGIYEQFFGPGTRLTVL.